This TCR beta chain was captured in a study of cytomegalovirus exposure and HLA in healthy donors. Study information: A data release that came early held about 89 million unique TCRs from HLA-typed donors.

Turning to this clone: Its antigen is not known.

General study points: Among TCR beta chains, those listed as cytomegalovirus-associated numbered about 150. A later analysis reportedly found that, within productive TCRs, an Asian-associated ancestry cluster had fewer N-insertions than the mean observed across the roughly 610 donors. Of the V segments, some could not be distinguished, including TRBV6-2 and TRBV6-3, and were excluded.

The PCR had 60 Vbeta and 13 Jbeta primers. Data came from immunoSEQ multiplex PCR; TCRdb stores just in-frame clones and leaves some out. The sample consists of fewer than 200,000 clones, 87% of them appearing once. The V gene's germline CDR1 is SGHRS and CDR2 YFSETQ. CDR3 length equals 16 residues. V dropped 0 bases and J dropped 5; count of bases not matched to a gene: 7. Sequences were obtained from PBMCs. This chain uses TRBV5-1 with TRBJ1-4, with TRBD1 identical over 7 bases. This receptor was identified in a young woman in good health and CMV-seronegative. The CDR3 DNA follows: TGCGCCAGCAGCTTGGGATCCGGCAGGGGGAATGAAAAACTGTTTTTT. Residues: CASSLGSGRGNEKLFF.